This T cell receptor beta chain was identified during a study of T cell responses to AZD1222 COVID-19 vaccine. General study results and limits: Regions 160-218 and 743-854 dominated among vaccine-associated CD4 TCRs spanning spike. Samples come after the peak T cell response, not at day 14.

Turning to this clone: Its matching antigen is unknown.

TCRdb's copy holds only in-frame clones and misses some; the assay was immunoSEQ multiplex PCR. The sample shows over 110,000 clones, around 94% of them seen only once. The CDR3 runs to 15 residues. This clonotype originated in an adult who received the AZD1222 COVID-19 vaccine. V and J are TRBV21-1 and TRBJ2-7; the listed D gene, TRBD1, was not tested against the DNA. TRBV21-1 is reported as a pseudogene. Here the sequenced sample was peripheral blood, taken 28 days after the second AZD1222 dose. The CDR3 DNA follows: TGTGCCAGCAATGGTGGGACAGGGGGGATCTACGAGCAGTACTTC. This sequence encodes CASNGGTGGIYEQYF.